A single sample gave rise to the 8 T cell receptor beta chains below, sequenced in a study of blood T cell repertoires in COVID-19. Some clones are missing from TCRdb's copy, which holds only in-frame ones; the method was immunoSEQ multiplex PCR. The sample lists about 330,000 clones; more than 75% were seen once. The material sequenced was peripheral blood. The origin of the receptors is a woman between 45 and 60 years old with active or convalescent COVID-19.

The CDR3 loop reads CASSYTSASTDTQYF. For the CDR3, the DNA is TGTGCCAGCAGTTACACTAGCGCTAGCACAGATACGCAGTATTTT. This chain uses TRBV6-2 or TRBV6-3 with TRBJ2-3, with 7 bases that match TRBD2. The length of the CDR3 is 15 residues. Unmatched junction bases numbered 2, after V lost 2 bases and J lost 0 bases. Looked up from germline, CDR1 is MNHEY and CDR2 is SVGEGT.

This clone was observed a few times. Different DNA sequences within this sample yield the same CDR3. The chain uses TRBV7-9 and TRBJ2-1, with a tentative D call TRBD1 (5 bases). The CDR3 covers 14 residues. Germline V gene sequence: CDR1 SEHNR, CDR2 FQNEAQ (reference sequence). V was pared by 0 bases and J by 8 bases, with 11 bases between. The CDR3 sequence is CASSLASGRDEQFF. CDR3 DNA sequence: TGTGCCAGCAGCTTAGCGTCAGGGCGCGATGAGCAGTTCTTC.

V usage is TRBV11-3 and J usage is TRBJ2-4; TRBD1 matches 7 bases. Germline V gene lookup returns CDR1 SGHNT and CDR2 YENEEA. The CDR3 totals 12 residues. With 2 bases clipped from V and 13 bases from J, the junction kept 5 bases outside the gene matches. CDR3 sequence: CASSLRTGVQYF. The CDR3 DNA sequence: TGTGCCAGCAGCTTACGAACAGGGGTGCAGTACTTC.

The chain carries TRBV24-1 and TRBJ2-3; D perhaps matches TRBD1 (5 bases). The CDR3 runs to 14 residues. V was trimmed by 9 bases and J by 4 bases, leaving 16 bases between them. The germline V gene has CDR1 KGHDR and CDR2 SFDVKD. CDR3 bases: TGTGCCACCGAAGGGGAAGGGGATTCAGATACGCAGTATTTT. Amino acid sequence: CATEGEGDSDTQYF.

CDR3 amino acids: CAWSPGGGSYTF. CDR3 coding DNA: TGTGCCTGGAGCCCGGGAGGGGGGAGCTACACCTTC. The chain uses TRBV30 and TRBJ1-2; D is possibly TRBD1 (6 bases). V shed 3 bases and J shed 9 bases, with 14 bases lying between them. The length of the CDR3 is 12 residues. Per the germline V gene, CDR1 is GTSNPN and CDR2 is SVGIG (reference sequence). The full variable domain, its missing parts supplied by reference TRBV30 and TRBJ1-2, is SQTIHQWPATLVQPVGSPLSLECTVEGTSNPNLYWYRQAAGRGLQLLFYSVGIGQISSEVPQNLSASRPQDRQFILSSKKLLLSDSGFYLCAWSPGGGSYTFGSGTRLTVV.

This clone has just a few counts. The V gene is TRBV7-2, the J gene TRBJ2-1; the match to TRBD1 covers 8 bases. Looked up from germline, CDR1 is SGHTA and CDR2 is FQGNSA. V dropped 4 bases and J dropped 13; count of bases not matched to a gene: 6. The CDR3 extends over 12 amino acids. The CDR3 nucleotides read TGTGCCAGCAGCTCAGGACAGGGTACTCAGTTCTTC. Protein product: CASSSGQGTQFF.

The rearrangement joins TRBV27 to TRBJ1-6, with TRBD1 matching over 7 bases. V lost 6 bases to trimming and J lost 10 bases; unmatched junction nucleotides: 3. The CDR3 runs to 12 residues. The germline gives CDR1 MNHEY, CDR2 SMNVEV (reference sequence). CDR3 residues: CASRTGDSPLHF. The CDR3 DNA reads as TGTGCCAGCAGAACAGGGGACTCACCCCTCCACTTT.

The chain uses TRBV16 and TRBJ2-1, with 7 bases that match TRBD2. The V gene's germline CDR1 is KGHSY and CDR2 FQNENV. The CDR3 sequence is 14 residues long. Germline trimming cut 2 bases from V and 8 bases from J; bases unmatched to any gene: 6. The CDR3: CASSQGPGGDEQFF. Written as DNA, the CDR3 is TGTGCCAGCAGCCAAGGACCGGGAGGCGATGAGCAGTTCTTC.